These 20 T cell receptor beta chains were sequenced from one sample in a study of patients and donors after allogeneic stem cell transplantation. MiXCR, applied by TCRdb to the RT-PCR reads, yields one record per CDR3 protein. The repertoire has approximately 410,000 distinct CDR3 sequences, approximately 16% of them found once; the top ten carry roughly 7.2%. Specimen: blood, either unsorted or a sorted T cell fraction (not recorded which). These receptor sequences come from a human donor who was either an allogeneic HSCT recipient or a stem cell or donor lymphocyte infusion donor (not recorded which). It is not recorded whose cells these are; they may come from a transplant donor.

The CDR3 DNA reads as TGCGCCAGCAGCTCATCCGGGACTCTGCATAAACCTAGCACAGATACGCAGTATTTT. Translating it yields CASSSSGTLHKPSTDTQYF. This rearrangement joins TRBV5-1 to TRBJ2-3; a weak D match, TRBD2 (6 bases). CDR1 SGHRS and CDR2 YFSETQ come from the germline V gene. Trimming took 3 bases from V and 0 from J, leaving 23 bases between them. The CDR3 covers 19 residues. The complete variable domain, with remaining parts taken from reference TRBV5-1 and TRBJ2-3, reads KAGVTQTPRYLIKTRGQQVTLSCSPISGHRSVSWYQQTPGQGLQFLFEYFSETQRNKGNFPGRFSGRQFSNSRSEMNVSTLELGDSALYLCASSSSGTLHKPSTDTQYFGPGTRLTVL.

The chain uses TRBV6-2 or TRBV6-3 and TRBJ2-7, with a possible D match to TRBD2 (6 bases). V lost 5 bases and J lost 3, with 17 bases in between. This CDR3 comprises 15 residues. The germline CDR1 and CDR2 sequences are MNHEY and SVGEGT. The CDR3: CASSTQSGGVYEQYF. The CDR3 DNA reads TGTGCCAGCAGTACCCAATCCGGAGGGGTCTACGAGCAGTACTTC.

The V and J genes are TRBV7-8 and TRBJ1-5, with D tentatively TRBD1 (6 bases). This CDR3 contains 14 residues. The ends were cut back, 5 bases at V and 7 bases at J, with 15 bases in the middle. Germline V CDR1 and CDR2: SGHVS, FQNEAQ. The CDR3 loop reads CASSTRQEPQPQHF. The CDR3 bases are TGTGCCAGCAGCACGCGACAGGAGCCCCAGCCCCAGCATTTT.

In its sample, this clonotype was seen a few times. The gene calls are TRBV29-1 and TRBJ1-3, with no clear D. The CDR3 is 17 residues long. CDR1 and CDR2 (germline): SQVTM, ANQGSEA. Trimming removed 3 bases at V and 0 bases at J, with 18 bases between. The CDR3 here is CSVDGAGSPSSGNTIYF. CDR3 nucleotides: TGCAGCGTTGACGGTGCAGGCTCGCCCTCCTCTGGAAACACCATATATTTT.

The chain couples TRBV27 to TRBJ1-5; tentative D call: TRBD1 (5 bases). V gave up 0 bases and J gave up 2 bases, with 11 bases separating them. Per the germline V gene, CDR1 is MNHEY and CDR2 is SMNVEV (reference sequence). The CDR3 has 16 residues. The CDR3 DNA reads TGTGCCAGCAGTTTATCGGCAGGGTTGGGCAATCAGCCCCAGCATTTT. Its translation is CASSLSAGLGNQPQHF.

This clonotype was seen a handful of times. The J gene is TRBJ2-5, the V gene TRBV2, with 7 bases matching TRBD1. CDR3 length: 14 amino acids. Germline CDR1 is SNHLY and CDR2 is FYNNEI. V lost 8 bases and J lost 5; bases outside the gene matches: 11. The CDR3 DNA sequence: TGTGCCAGCGTGAAGCAGGGGGTCGTTGAGACCCAGTACTTC. The encoded protein is CASVKQGVVETQYF. Drawing the rest from reference TRBV2 and TRBJ2-5, the complete variable domain is EPEVTQTPSHQVTQMGQEVILRCVPISNHLYFYWYRQILGQKVEFLVSFYNNEISEKSEIFDDQFSVERPDGSNFTLKIRSTKLEDSAMYFCASVKQGVVETQYFGPGTRLLVL.

This rearrangement joins TRBV5-1 to TRBJ2-5; D remains unclear. Germline V CDR1 and CDR2: SGHRS, YFSETQ. The CDR3 spans 15 residues. V gave up 0 bases and J gave up 5 bases, with 14 bases separating them. This CDR3 is CASSLESLTGETQYF. CDR3 in DNA: TGCGCCAGCAGCTTGGAGTCTCTTACCGGGGAGACCCAGTACTTC. The full variable domain, completed using reference TRBV5-1 and TRBJ2-5, is KAGVTQTPRYLIKTRGQQVTLSCSPISGHRSVSWYQQTPGQGLQFLFEYFSETQRNKGNFPGRFSGRQFSNSRSEMNVSTLELGDSALYLCASSLESLTGETQYFGPGTRLLVL.

The J gene is TRBJ2-7, the V gene TRBV9, with 9 bases aligning to TRBD1. The germline V gene has CDR1 SGDLS and CDR2 YYNGEE. V lost 0 bases to trimming and J lost 0 bases; unmatched junction nucleotides: 7. This CDR3 is built from 17 residues. The CDR3 spells CASSVGPGTGTSYEQYF. The CDR3 DNA reads TGTGCCAGCAGCGTAGGTCCCGGGACAGGGACCTCCTACGAGCAGTACTTC. Supplemented by reference TRBV9 and TRBJ2-7, the full variable domain reads DSGVTQTPKHLITATGQRVTLRCSPRSGDLSVYWYQQSLDQGLQFLIQYYNGEERAKGNILERFSAQQFPDLHSELNLSSLELGDSALYFCASSVGPGTGTSYEQYFGPGTRLTVT.

This clonotype has a handful of counts. The rearrangement uses TRBV7-9 and TRBJ2-3; D is possibly TRBD2 (7 bases). The CDR3 sequence is 15 residues long. Trimming pared 5 bases from V and 3 bases from J, leaving 15 bases between. Germline assignment: CDR1 SEHNR and CDR2 FQNEAQ (reference sequence). CDR3 protein: CASSPRGGLTDTQYF. The CDR3 nucleotides read TGTGCCAGCAGCCCAAGGGGGGGGCTGACAGATACGCAGTATTTT.

In its sample, this clonotype was seen once. The rearrangement links TRBV11-1 to TRBJ2-7; D is unclear. In germline, CDR1 is SGHAT, CDR2 FQDESV (reference sequence). This CDR3 comprises 14 residues. Trimming cost V 4 bases and J 2 bases, with 12 bases left between them. The CDR3 spells CASSSPTRTYEQYF. As DNA, the CDR3 is TGTGCCAGCAGCTCTCCGACAAGAACCTACGAGCAGTACTTC.

The genes are TRBV27 and TRBJ2-1; 10 bases map to TRBD2. The V gene's germline CDR1 is MNHEY and CDR2 SMNVEV (reference sequence). CDR3 length: 14 amino acids. V trimming: 3 bases; J trimming: 7 bases; junction bases outside the gene matches: 3. The CDR3 coding sequence is TGTGCCAGCAGTTTGGCTAGCGGGAGTAATGAGCAGTTCTTC. Translated, it gives CASSLASGSNEQFF.

Many counts were recorded for this clonotype. The V and J genes are TRBV5-1 and TRBJ2-3, with a weak D call TRBD1 (6 bases). CDR1 and CDR2 from the germline V gene are SGHRS and YFSETQ. V shed 1 base and J shed 3 bases, with 9 bases lying between them. The CDR3 totals 14 residues. As DNA, the CDR3 is TGCGCCAGCAGCTTGATCAGGGGAACAGATACGCAGTATTTT. This codes for CASSLIRGTDTQYF.

This clonotype was seen a few times. The genes are TRBV20-1 and TRBJ1-1, with 7 bases fitting TRBD1. The CDR3 sequence is 14 residues long. Germline CDR1 reads DFQATT; CDR2 reads SNEGSKA (reference sequence). Trimming removed 3 bases from V and 1 base from J; junction bases left unmatched: 5. CDR3 in amino acids: CSARAYRGNTEAFF. The CDR3 DNA sequence: TGCAGTGCTAGGGCCTACAGGGGGAACACTGAAGCTTTCTTT.

A few counts support this clonotype. The rearrangement joins TRBV4-1 to TRBJ1-1; tentatively, D is TRBD1 (6 bases). Trimming pared 3 bases from V and 7 bases from J, leaving 15 bases between. This CDR3 contains 14 residues. CDR1 and CDR2 (germline): MGHRA, YSYEKL. This chain's CDR3 is CASSHVGQKVEAFF. The CDR3 DNA sequence: TGCGCCAGCAGCCATGTCGGACAGAAAGTTGAAGCTTTCTTT.

The V gene is TRBV15, the J gene TRBJ2-2, with D unresolved. The V gene lost 1 base and the J gene lost 3 bases, with 15 bases spanning the gap. The CDR3 length is 17 residues. Germline assignment: CDR1 LNHNV and CDR2 YYDKDF (reference sequence). CDR3: CATSRAHGAAHTGELFF. CDR3 coding DNA: TGTGCCACCAGCAGAGCCCACGGTGCGGCCCACACCGGGGAGCTGTTTTTT.

The chain's CDR3 is CASSLGFNVGNTEAFF. The DNA for the CDR3 is TGCGCCAGCAGCTTGGGATTTAATGTGGGGAACACTGAAGCTTTCTTT. The V and J genes are TRBV5-1 and TRBJ1-1; D not resolved. Germline V gene lookup returns CDR1 SGHRS and CDR2 YFSETQ. The CDR3 is 16 residues long. Between the trimmed V and J ends, which lost 0 bases and 1 base, there was a span of 13 bases.

CDR3 sequence (DNA): TGTGCCAGCAGCCCTATGGCCCAGGGAACTCAGCCCCAGCATTTT. Encoded protein: CASSPMAQGTQPQHF. This chain connects TRBV7-2 to TRBJ1-5; D perhaps matches TRBD1 (5 bases). Germline CDR1 is SGHTA and CDR2 is FQGNSA. V was shortened by 5 bases and J by 6 bases, with 17 bases between the two germline ends. This CDR3 region has 15 residues.

The chain joins TRBV3-1 to TRBJ1-5, with TRBD1 as a possible D gene (5 bases). Trimming shortened V by 6 bases and J by 7 bases, and 16 bases separated the two germline ends. There are 14 residues in the CDR3. CDR1 and CDR2 from the germline V gene are LGHDT and YNNKEL (reference sequence). The CDR3 DNA reads as TGTGCCAGCAGTAAGTGGGGGGAGGGACAGCCCCAGCATTTT. It codes for CASSKWGEGQPQHF.

The chain is built from TRBV4-2 and TRBJ1-2, with a tentative D call TRBD1 (5 bases). Looked up from germline, CDR1 is LGHNA and CDR2 is YNFKEQ. This CDR3 contains 14 residues. Deletions cut 0 bases from V and 6 bases from J, with 11 bases between. The CDR3 DNA reads TGTGCCAGCAGCCAAGATTGGGGCGTGGATGGCTACACCTTC. Residues: CASSQDWGVDGYTF.

The chain is built from TRBV5-6 and TRBJ1-4; D not certain. Germline CDR1 SGHDT, CDR2 YYEEEE. The V gene lost 4 bases and the J gene lost 8 bases, with 6 bases spanning the gap. The CDR3 has 11 amino acids. This CDR3 reads CASSIGEKLFF. In nucleotides, the CDR3 is TGTGCCAGCAGCATAGGCGAAAAACTGTTTTTT. Full variable domain (rest looked up from reference TRBV5-6 and TRBJ1-4): DAGVTQSPTHLIKTRGQQVTLRCSPKSGHDTVSWYQQALGQGPQFIFQYYEEEERQRGNFPDRFSGHQFPNYSSELNVNALLLGDSALYLCASSIGEKLFFGSGTQLSVL.